This T cell receptor (beta chain) was retrieved from a study of T cell responses to AZD1222 COVID-19 vaccine. V lost 3 bases to trimming and J lost 3 bases, with 4 bases between them. This CDR3 is 12 amino acids long. Germline CDR1 reads SGHDT; CDR2 reads YYEEEE. Data came from immunoSEQ multiplex PCR; TCRdb stores just in-frame clones and leaves some out. The sample contains about 110,000 clones, roughly 85% of which appear only once. The gene calls are TRBV5-6 and TRBJ1-3; D not certain. The sample in question was peripheral blood, obtained 28 days after the second AZD1222 dose. The receptor comes from an adult who received the AZD1222 COVID-19 vaccine. The CDR3 here is CASSSYGNTIYF. The CDR3 region has the DNA TGTGCCAGCAGCTCGTATGGAAACACCATATATTTT.